One sample yielded the 21 T cell receptor beta chains listed below, sequenced in a study of T-cell reconstitution after alpha-beta-depleted transplantation in children. Preparing the TCRbeta library involved the use of unique molecular identifiers. TCRdb redid the calling of the PCR reads with MiXCR, one entry per CDR3 protein. The sample holds hundreds of thousands of distinct CDR3 sequences, approximately 13% seen once. Source: PBMCs, mostly from graft donor cells, taken 360 days after TCRalphabeta/CD19-depleted stem cell transplant. The source of these receptors is a male patient aged 10 to 17 who had a stem cell transplant for acute myeloid leukemia, so the T cells may come from the graft donor.

CDR3 sequence reads: CASSSKGAASGLVSSYNEQFF. The CDR3 DNA reads TGTGCCAGCAGCTCAAAGGGTGCGGCTAGCGGGCTGGTAAGCTCCTACAATGAGCAGTTCTTC. The rearrangement links TRBV7-1 to TRBJ2-1; the match to TRBD2 covers 8 bases. TRBV7-1 is reported as an ORF; its role is uncertain. The CDR3 sequence is 21 residues long. Trimming removed 2 bases from V and 0 bases from J; junction bases left unmatched: 18.

The chain employs TRBV9 and TRBJ1-4; 9 nucleotides match TRBD1. This CDR3 region has 15 residues. CDR1 and CDR2 from the germline V gene are SGDLS and YYNGEE. V shed 2 bases, J shed 4 bases, and the junction held 3 bases outside the gene matches. CDR3 coding DNA: TGTGCCAGCAGCGTTGGGACAGGGTATAATGAAAAACTGTTTTTT. This codes for CASSVGTGYNEKLFF. Full variable domain (missing parts from reference TRBV9 and TRBJ1-4): DSGVTQTPKHLITATGQRVTLRCSPRSGDLSVYWYQQSLDQGLQFLIQYYNGEERAKGNILERFSAQQFPDLHSELNLSSLELGDSALYFCASSVGTGYNEKLFFGSGTQLSVL.

The chain combines TRBV21-1 with TRBJ2-1; TRBD2 is the table's D call and was not checked against the DNA. TRBV21-1 is flagged as a pseudogene. The CDR3 has 16 amino acids. The CDR3 loop reads CASSKVGAGGYNEQFF. CDR3 sequence (DNA): TGTGCCAGCAGCAAAGTTGGAGCGGGAGGTTACAATGAGCAGTTCTTC.

This clonotype has only a few counts. This chain joins TRBV29-1 and TRBJ2-7; the D is unclear. The CDR3 length is 14 residues. Between the trimmed V and J ends, which lost 4 bases and 1 base, there was a span of 14 bases. Germline V gene sequence: CDR1 SQVTM, CDR2 ANQGSEA. The chain's CDR3 is CSVGFRSLSYEQYF. CDR3 sequence (DNA): TGCAGCGTTGGGTTCAGGTCTCTTTCCTACGAGCAGTACTTC.

This rearrangement joins TRBV29-1 to TRBJ2-1, with 8 positions matching TRBD2. Germline V CDR1 and CDR2: SQVTM, ANQGSEA. The J segment lost 2 bases and the V segment lost 4 bases, leaving 7 bases of the junction unmatched. The length of the CDR3 is 15 residues. CDR3 sequence (DNA): TGCAGCGTTGGACGGACTAGCATCGCCTACAATGAGCAGTTCTTC. Translation gives CSVGRTSIAYNEQFF.

The J gene is TRBJ2-3, the V gene TRBV20-1; tentatively, D is TRBD2 (5 bases). Trimming pared 0 bases from V and 1 base from J, leaving 23 bases between. Germline lookup yields CDR1 DFQATT and CDR2 SNEGSKA (reference sequence). This CDR3 region has 19 residues. CDR3 amino acids: CSARDRWRSLLGGTDTQYF. For the CDR3, the DNA is TGCAGTGCTAGAGATCGCTGGAGATCGCTACTAGGTGGCACAGATACGCAGTATTTT.

This clonotype turned up a few times. The chain couples TRBV20-1 to TRBJ2-1, with D tentatively TRBD2 (5 bases). The CDR3 runs to 16 residues. V lost 1 base and J 2 bases, leaving 15 bases between the germline ends. Germline V gives CDR1 DFQATT, CDR2 SNEGSKA (reference sequence). DNA for the CDR3: TGCAGTGCTAGAGGTGATGGGGAGCTCGCCTACAATGAGCAGTTCTTC. Translated: CSARGDGELAYNEQFF.

V usage is TRBV7-9 and J usage is TRBJ2-1; TRBD2 matches 12 bases. The CDR3 covers 13 residues. Germline V gene sequence: CDR1 SEHNR, CDR2 FQNEAQ (reference sequence). The V segment lost 8 bases and the J segment 8 bases; nucleotides outside the gene matches: 4. The CDR3 nucleotides read TGTGCCAGCCTAGCGGGAGGGCCCCATGAGCAGTTCTTC. Its protein product is CASLAGGPHEQFF.

This clonotype was found a few times. The chain recombines TRBV6-1 with TRBJ2-7; D is possibly TRBD1 or TRBD2 (5 bases each). Trimming shortened V by 6 bases and J by 2 bases, and 11 bases separated the two germline ends. CDR3 length: 13 residues. Per germline, CDR1 MNHNS and CDR2 SASEGT. CDR3 sequence: CASRTQGPYEQYF. The CDR3 bases are TGTGCCAGCAGGACTCAGGGACCCTACGAGCAGTACTTC.

V and J are TRBV19 and TRBJ2-7; 9 bases are a match to TRBD1. Trimming at V came to 7 bases and at J to 3 bases, leaving 7 bases not matched to a gene. This CDR3 contains 14 residues. CDR1 LNHDA and CDR2 SQIVND come from the germline V gene (reference sequence). The CDR3 nucleotides read TGTGCCAGTACCATGGGGACAGGGTACTACGAGCAGTACTTC. It is translated as CASTMGTGYYEQYF.

This clonotype was found a few times. This sequence joins TRBV15 and TRBJ2-1; D gene ambiguous. Germline CDR1 reads LNHNV; CDR2 reads YYDKDF (reference sequence). The CDR3 length is 13 residues. Trimming left V 0 bases short and J 6 bases short, with 6 bases between. The CDR3 nucleotides are TGTGCCACCAGCAGAGATGTAGCCAATGAGCAGTTCTTC. This translates into CATSRDVANEQFF. The full variable domain, rest sourced from reference TRBV15 and TRBJ2-1, is DAMVIQNPRYQVTQFGKPVTLSCSQTLNHNVMYWYQQKSSQAPKLLFHYYDKDFNNEADTPDNFQSRRPNTSFCFLDIRSPGLGDTAMYLCATSRDVANEQFFGPGTRLTVL.

This clonotype was seen more than once but under ten times. The chain is built from TRBV27 and TRBJ2-2, with TRBD2 matching over 8 bases. V gave up 3 bases and J gave up 5 bases; unmatched junction bases: 8. The CDR3 is 16 amino acids. Germline V lookup: CDR1 MNHEY, CDR2 SMNVEV (reference sequence). The DNA for the CDR3 is TGTGCCAGCAGTTTTTCGGTAGCGGGAAATACCGGGGAGCTGTTTTTT. It yields the protein CASSFSVAGNTGELFF.

This clonotype was found many times. The chain employs TRBV29-1 and TRBJ2-7; D is possibly TRBD1 (5 bases). The germline V gene has CDR1 SQVTM and CDR2 ANQGSEA. The V gene lost 7 bases and the J gene lost 2 bases, with 12 bases spanning the gap. This CDR3 has 12 residues. CDR3 region: CSAASGTYEQYF. The CDR3 DNA reads TGCAGCGCGGCGTCAGGGACCTACGAGCAGTACTTC.

This clonotype has a handful of counts. This rearrangement joins TRBV21-1 to TRBJ2-1; the table names TRBD2, a call not compared with the DNA. TRBV21-1 is marked as a pseudogene. This CDR3 spans 16 amino acids. The CDR3 nucleotides read TGTGCCAGCAGCAGCGATCTAGCGCCTTCCTACAATGAGCAGTTCTTC. This codes for CASSSDLAPSYNEQFF.

This chain uses TRBV4-3 with TRBJ2-2, with 10 bases matching TRBD1. Germline V gene lookup returns CDR1 LGHNA and CDR2 YSLEER. This CDR3 is 19 amino acids long. V lost 0 bases and J lost 4; bases outside the gene matches: 11. CDR3 bases: TGCGCCAGCAGCCAAGACACCGCGACAGGGGGCTTTAGCACCGGGGAGCTGTTTTTT. Its protein is CASSQDTATGGFSTGELFF.

V and J are TRBV20-1 and TRBJ2-3; 8 nucleotides align to TRBD2. V dropped 8 bases and J dropped 0; count of bases not matched to a gene: 7. Germline V gives CDR1 DFQATT, CDR2 SNEGSKA (reference sequence). CDR3 size: 14 residues. CDR3: CSFSLAGSTDTQYF. The DNA for the CDR3 is TGCAGTTTCTCCTTAGCGGGGAGCACAGATACGCAGTATTTT.

The chain couples TRBV14 to TRBJ2-5; 11 bases fit TRBD2. CDR3 size: 16 residues. Per the germline V gene, CDR1 is SGHDN and CDR2 is FVKESK. The junction had 5 bases not matched to a gene; V was cut back by 0 bases and J by 5 bases. CDR3 in DNA: TGTGCCAGCAGCCAAGATTTAGCGGGAGGGCCGGAGACCCAGTACTTC. It specifies CASSQDLAGGPETQYF.

This clonotype was recorded many times. The rearrangement uses TRBV12-3 or TRBV12-4 and TRBJ2-1, with 15 bases aligning to TRBD2. V dropped 3 bases and J dropped 6; count of bases not matched to a gene: 6. The CDR3 has 17 residues. DNA of the CDR3: TGTGCCAGCAGTTTCGGCCGGACTAGCGGGAGGGGCAATGAGCAGTTCTTC. Translation gives CASSFGRTSGRGNEQFF.

The sample holds many counts of this clonotype. This chain connects TRBV6-1 to TRBJ2-5, with 10 bases fitting TRBD2. The CDR3 runs to 14 residues. The J segment lost 5 bases and the V segment lost 8 bases, leaving 8 bases of the junction unmatched. Germline V lookup: CDR1 MNHNS, CDR2 SASEGT. CDR3 protein: CASSGLAIGETQYF. CDR3 nucleotides: TGTGCCAGCTCGGGACTAGCGATAGGGGAGACCCAGTACTTC.

This clonotype was seen a handful of times. The V call is TRBV4-3, the J call TRBJ2-1; D gene ambiguous. The V gene lost 3 bases and the J gene lost 10 bases, with 22 bases spanning the gap. Germline CDR1 reads LGHNA; CDR2 reads YSLEER. There are 16 residues in the CDR3. CDR3 residues: CASSHELWGFEKEQFF. The CDR3 coding sequence is TGCGCCAGCAGCCACGAGCTTTGGGGTTTCGAGAAGGAGCAGTTCTTC.

This clonotype was seen a handful of times. The chain couples TRBV28 to TRBJ2-5; D is ambiguous. CDR3 length equals 18 residues. V lost 1 base to trimming and J lost 1 base, with 19 bases between them. Germline lookup yields CDR1 MDHEN and CDR2 SYDVKM. CDR3 DNA sequence: TGTGCCAGCAGTTTATTCCCGTTCACGGAGCCGACCCAAGAGACCCAGTACTTC. Protein sequence: CASSLFPFTEPTQETQYF.